This T cell receptor (beta chain) was sequenced during a study of cytomegalovirus exposure and HLA in healthy donors. A remark on this clone: Its antigen is unknown.

Broader study findings: A later look showed TCR association rates differing by HLA locus, highest for DRB1 and lowest for HLA-C. As confirmed in vitro, three CMV-associated chains were specific for CMV antigens.

The PCR had 60 Vbeta and 13 Jbeta primers. Data came from immunoSEQ multiplex PCR; TCRdb stores just in-frame clones and leaves some out. This table has just over 150,000 clones, roughly 82% appearing once. The TCR was taken from a middle-aged man in good health and CMV-seropositive. Input material: PBMCs.

The CDR3 DNA sequence: TGTGCCAGCAGTTACTCCCATAGCTACGAGCAGTACTTC. This codes for CASSYSHSYEQYF. The chain recombines TRBV6-5 with TRBJ2-7, with D uncertain. The germline V and J ends were trimmed by 0 bases and 3 bases, with 6 bases remaining between them. The CDR3 covers 13 residues. The germline CDR1 and CDR2 sequences are MNHEY and SVGAGI.